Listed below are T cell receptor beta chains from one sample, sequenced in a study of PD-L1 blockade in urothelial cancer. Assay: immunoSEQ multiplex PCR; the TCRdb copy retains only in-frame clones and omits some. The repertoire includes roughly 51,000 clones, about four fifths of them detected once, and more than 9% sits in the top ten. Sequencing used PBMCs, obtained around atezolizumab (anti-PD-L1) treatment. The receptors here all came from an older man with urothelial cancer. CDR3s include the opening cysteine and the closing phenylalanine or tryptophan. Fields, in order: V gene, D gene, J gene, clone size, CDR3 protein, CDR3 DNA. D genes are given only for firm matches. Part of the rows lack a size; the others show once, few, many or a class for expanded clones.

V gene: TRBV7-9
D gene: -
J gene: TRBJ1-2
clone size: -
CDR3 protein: CASSLGTVYGYTF
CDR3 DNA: TGTGCCAGCAGCTTAGGGACAGTCTATGGCTACACCTTC

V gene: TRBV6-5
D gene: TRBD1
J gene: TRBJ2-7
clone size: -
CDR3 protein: CAVQPGQGYEQYF
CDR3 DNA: TGTGCCGTACAGCCGGGACAGGGGTACGAGCAGTACTTC

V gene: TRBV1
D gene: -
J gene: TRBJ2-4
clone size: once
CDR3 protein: CTSSQRTSGRARAKNIQYF
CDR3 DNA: TGCACCAGCAGCCAACGGACTAGCGGGAGGGCCCGAGCCAAAAACATTCAGTACTTC

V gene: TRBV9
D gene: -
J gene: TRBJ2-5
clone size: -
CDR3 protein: CASSPNPGEETQYF
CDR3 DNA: TGTGCCAGCAGCCCCAACCCCGGGGAAGAGACCCAGTACTTC

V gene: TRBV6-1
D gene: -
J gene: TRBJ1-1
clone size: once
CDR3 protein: CASPTVMNTEAFF
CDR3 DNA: TGTGCCAGCCCGACAGTTATGAACACTGAAGCTTTCTTT

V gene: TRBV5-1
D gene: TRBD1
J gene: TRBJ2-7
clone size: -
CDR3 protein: CASSPDRGRRIRSYEQYF
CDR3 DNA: TGCGCCAGCAGCCCAGACAGGGGGCGCAGGATTCGGTCCTACGAGCAGTACTTC

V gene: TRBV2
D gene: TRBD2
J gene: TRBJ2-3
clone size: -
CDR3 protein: CASGWREGRTDTQYF
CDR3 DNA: TGTGCCAGCGGTTGGCGGGAGGGCCGCACAGATACGCAGTATTTT

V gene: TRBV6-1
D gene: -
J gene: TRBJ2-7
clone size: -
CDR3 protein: CASSGTRDTSYEQYF
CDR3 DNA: TGTGCCAGCAGTGGAACCCGGGACACTTCCTACGAGCAGTACTTC

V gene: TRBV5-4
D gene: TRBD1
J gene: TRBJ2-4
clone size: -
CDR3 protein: CASSLETGGDIQYF
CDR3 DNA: TGTGCCAGCAGCTTGGAGACAGGGGGAGACATTCAGTACTTC

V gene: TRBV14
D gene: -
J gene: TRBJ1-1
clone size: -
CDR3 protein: CASSHKDSRRTEAFF
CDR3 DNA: TGTGCCAGCAGCCACAAGGACAGCCGAAGAACTGAAGCTTTCTTT

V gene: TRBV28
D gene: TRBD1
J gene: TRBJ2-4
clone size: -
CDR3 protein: CAGGQPIQLAKNIQYF
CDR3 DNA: TGTGCCGGGGGACAGCCAATCCAACTAGCCAAAAACATTCAGTACTTC

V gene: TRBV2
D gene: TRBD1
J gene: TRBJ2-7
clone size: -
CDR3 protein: CASRPSTGAYEQYF
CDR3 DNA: TGTGCCAGCAGGCCCTCGACAGGGGCCTACGAGCAGTACTTC

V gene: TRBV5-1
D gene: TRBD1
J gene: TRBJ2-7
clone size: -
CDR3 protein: CASSLGDRAYEQYF
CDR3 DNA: TGCGCCAGCAGCTTGGGGGACAGGGCCTACGAGCAGTACTTC

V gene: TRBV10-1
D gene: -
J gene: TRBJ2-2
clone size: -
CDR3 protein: CASSDPSGTGELFF
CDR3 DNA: TGCGCCAGCAGTGACCCCTCGGGGACCGGGGAGCTGTTTTTT

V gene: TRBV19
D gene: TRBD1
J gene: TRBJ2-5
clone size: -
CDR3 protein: CASSISPGGETQYF
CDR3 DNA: TGTGCCAGTAGTATAAGTCCAGGGGGAGAGACCCAGTACTTC

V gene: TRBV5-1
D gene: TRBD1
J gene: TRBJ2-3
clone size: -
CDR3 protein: CASSLSGGADTQYF
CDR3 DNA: TGCGCCAGCAGCCTCTCAGGGGGCGCAGATACGCAGTATTTT

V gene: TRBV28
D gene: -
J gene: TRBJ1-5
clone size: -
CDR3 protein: CASGTPTSNQPQHF
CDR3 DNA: TGTGCCAGCGGGACACCCACTAGCAATCAGCCCCAGCATTTT

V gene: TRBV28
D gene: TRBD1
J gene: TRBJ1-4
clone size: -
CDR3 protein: CASSLTGTGDEKLFF
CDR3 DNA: TGTGCCAGCAGTTTAACCGGGACAGGGGATGAAAAACTGTTTTTT

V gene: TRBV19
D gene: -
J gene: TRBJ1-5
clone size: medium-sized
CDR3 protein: CASNRGWGQPQHF
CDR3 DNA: TGTGCCAGTAACCGGGGGTGGGGTCAGCCCCAGCATTTT

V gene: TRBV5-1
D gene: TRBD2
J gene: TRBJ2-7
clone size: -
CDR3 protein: CASSLAQAGPWEQYF
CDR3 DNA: TGCGCCAGCAGCTTGGCCCAAGCGGGACCTTGGGAGCAGTACTTC

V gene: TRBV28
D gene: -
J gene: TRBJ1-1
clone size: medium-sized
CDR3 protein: CASSSWTENTEAFF
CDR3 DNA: TGTGCCAGCAGTTCTTGGACAGAGAACACTGAAGCTTTCTTT

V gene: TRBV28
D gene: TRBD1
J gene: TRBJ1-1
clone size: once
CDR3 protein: CASIMGQGLEAFF
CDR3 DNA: TGTGCCAGCATTATGGGACAGGGCTTGGAAGCTTTCTTT

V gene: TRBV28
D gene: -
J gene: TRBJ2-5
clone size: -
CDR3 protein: CASSPPSTGGVGTQYF
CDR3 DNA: TGTGCCAGCAGTCCCCCGTCTACAGGGGGGGTGGGAACCCAGTACTTC

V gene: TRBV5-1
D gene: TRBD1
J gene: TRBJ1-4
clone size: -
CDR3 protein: CASSLRGRGEKLFF
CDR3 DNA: TGCGCCAGCAGCTTGAGGGGGCGGGGTGAAAAACTGTTTTTT

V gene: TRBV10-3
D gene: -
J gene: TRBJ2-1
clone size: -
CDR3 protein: CAISELAFEGNEQFF
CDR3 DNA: TGTGCCATCAGTGAACTAGCCTTCGAGGGGAATGAGCAGTTCTTC

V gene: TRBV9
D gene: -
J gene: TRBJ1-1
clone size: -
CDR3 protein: CASSPLWMGGSAEAFF
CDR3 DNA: TGTGCCAGCAGCCCTCTGTGGATGGGGGGTAGTGCTGAAGCTTTCTTT

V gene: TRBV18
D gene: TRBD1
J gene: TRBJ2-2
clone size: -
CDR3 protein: CASSPLSPGQGTSGELFF
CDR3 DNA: TGTGCCAGCTCACCACTCTCTCCGGGACAGGGAACCTCGGGGGAGCTGTTTTTT

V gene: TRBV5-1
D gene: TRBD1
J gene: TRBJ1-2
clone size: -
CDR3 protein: CASSSQPGQGAVGYTF
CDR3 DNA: TGCGCCAGCAGCTCCCAACCGGGACAGGGGGCGGTTGGCTACACCTTC

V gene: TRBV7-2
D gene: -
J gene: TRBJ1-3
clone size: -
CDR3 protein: CASSLGHGNTIYF
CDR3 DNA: TGTGCCAGCAGCTTAGGACACGGAAACACCATATATTTT

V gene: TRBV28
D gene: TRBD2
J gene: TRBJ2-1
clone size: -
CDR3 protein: CASSLSGSYYNEQFF
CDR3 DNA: TGTGCCAGCAGTCTAAGCGGGAGTTACTACAATGAGCAGTTCTTC

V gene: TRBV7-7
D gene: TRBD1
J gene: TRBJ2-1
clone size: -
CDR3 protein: CASSAGQGSYNEQFF
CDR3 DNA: TGTGCTAGCAGCGCCGGACAGGGCTCCTACAATGAGCAGTTCTTC

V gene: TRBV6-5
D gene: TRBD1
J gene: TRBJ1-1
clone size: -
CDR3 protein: CASTPAGQGNTEAFF
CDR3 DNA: TGTGCCAGCACCCCAGCGGGACAGGGGAACACTGAAGCTTTCTTT

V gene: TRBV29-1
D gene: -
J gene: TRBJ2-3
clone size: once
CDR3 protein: CSVAQATGTDTQYF
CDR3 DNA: TGCAGCGTGGCCCAGGCCACAGGCACAGATACGCAGTATTTT

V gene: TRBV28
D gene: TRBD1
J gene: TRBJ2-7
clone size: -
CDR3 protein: CASSPPGQSPYEQYF
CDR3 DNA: TGTGCCAGCAGTCCGCCGGGACAGTCTCCCTACGAGCAGTACTTC

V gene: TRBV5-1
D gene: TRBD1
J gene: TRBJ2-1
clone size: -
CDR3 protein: CASSSGTGGGNEQFF
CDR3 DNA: TGCGCCAGCAGCTCCGGGACAGGGGGCGGGAATGAGCAGTTCTTC

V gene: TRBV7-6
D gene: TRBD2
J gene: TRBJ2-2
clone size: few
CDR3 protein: CASSSGLVSRDAGELFF
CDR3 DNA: TGTGCCAGCAGCTCAGGACTAGTTTCGAGGGACGCCGGGGAGCTGTTTTTT

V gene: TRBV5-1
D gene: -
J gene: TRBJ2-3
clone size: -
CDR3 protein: CASIPDSTSTDTQYF
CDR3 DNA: TGCGCCAGCATCCCGGACAGTACTAGCACAGATACGCAGTATTTT

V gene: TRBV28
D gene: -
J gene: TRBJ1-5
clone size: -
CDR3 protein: CASRDATGGIQPQHF
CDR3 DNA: TGTGCCAGCAGGGATGCTACAGGAGGGATACAGCCCCAGCATTTT

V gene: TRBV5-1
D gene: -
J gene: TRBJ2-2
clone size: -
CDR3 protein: CASSLGTSFAGELFF
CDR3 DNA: TGCGCCAGCAGCTTGGGTACTAGTTTCGCCGGGGAGCTGTTTTTT

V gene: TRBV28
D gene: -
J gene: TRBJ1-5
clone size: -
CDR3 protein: CAADTYYLGNQPQHF
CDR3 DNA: TGTGCCGCGGACACCTACTACCTTGGCAATCAGCCCCAGCATTTT

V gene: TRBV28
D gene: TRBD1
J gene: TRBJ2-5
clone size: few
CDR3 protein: CASSRQGQETQYF
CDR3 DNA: TGTGCCAGCAGCCGACAGGGGCAAGAGACCCAGTACTTC

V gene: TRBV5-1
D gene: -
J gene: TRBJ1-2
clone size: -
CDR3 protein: CASSVTGFRGDGYTF
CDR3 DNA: TGCGCCAGCAGCGTTACAGGGTTTCGAGGCGATGGCTACACCTTC

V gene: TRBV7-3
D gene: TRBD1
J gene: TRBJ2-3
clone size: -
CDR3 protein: CASSLRQGADTQYF
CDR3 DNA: TGTGCCAGCAGCTTAAGGCAGGGGGCAGATACGCAGTATTTT

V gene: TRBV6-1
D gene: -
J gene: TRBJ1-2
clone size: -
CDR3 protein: CASREVPGSSYTF
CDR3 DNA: TGTGCCAGCAGAGAGGTCCCGGGAAGTTCTTACACCTTC

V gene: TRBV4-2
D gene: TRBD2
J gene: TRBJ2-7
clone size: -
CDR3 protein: CASSPIAGDSYEQYF
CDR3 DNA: TGTGCCAGCAGCCCCATAGCGGGGGACTCCTACGAGCAGTACTTC

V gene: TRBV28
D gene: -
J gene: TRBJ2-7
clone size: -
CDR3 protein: CASSFPPSSYEQYF
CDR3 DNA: TGTGCCAGCAGTTTTCCCCCTAGCTCCTACGAGCAGTACTTC

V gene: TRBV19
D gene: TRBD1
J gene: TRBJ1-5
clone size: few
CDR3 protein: CASTGQGALNQPQHF
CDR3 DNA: TGTGCCAGTACCGGACAGGGGGCACTCAATCAGCCCCAGCATTTT

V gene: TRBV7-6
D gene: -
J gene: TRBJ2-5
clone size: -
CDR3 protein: CASSLEARETQYF
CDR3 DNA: TGTGCCAGCAGCTTAGAGGCCAGGGAGACCCAGTACTTC

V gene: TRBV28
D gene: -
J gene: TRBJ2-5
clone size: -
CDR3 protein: CASTLSGLGETQYF
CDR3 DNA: TGTGCCAGCACCCTAAGCGGGCTTGGGGAGACCCAGTACTTC

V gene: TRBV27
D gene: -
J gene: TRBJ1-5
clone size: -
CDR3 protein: CASSSATYSNQPQHF
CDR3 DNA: TGTGCCAGCAGTTCCGCGACATATAGCAATCAGCCCCAGCATTTT

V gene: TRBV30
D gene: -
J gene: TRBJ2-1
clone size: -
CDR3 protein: CAWSSFKDEQFF
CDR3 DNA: TGTGCCTGGTCTAGCTTCAAGGATGAGCAGTTCTTC

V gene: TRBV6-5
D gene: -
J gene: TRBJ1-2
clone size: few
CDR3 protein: CASSWAGNYGYTF
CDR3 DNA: TGTGCCAGCAGTTGGGCGGGAAACTATGGCTACACCTTC